The TCR beta chain described here comes from a study of T cells in narcolepsy. Looking at the study overall: Healthy controls were enrolled alongside patients with narcolepsy type 1 or type 2.

Losses at the gene ends were 0 bases for V and 2 bases for J; bases not matched to a gene: 4. The germline gives CDR1 SGHRS, CDR2 YFSETQ. The CDR3 extends over 15 amino acids. Points from the study as a whole: Healthy controls reportedly lacked the autoreactive clonotypes serially found in patients' blood. Same-patient CSF and blood CD4+ T cell clonotypes included HCRT-specific and TRIB2-specific autoreactive ones. No autoreactive T cell clone sequences appeared in some memory CD4+ repertoires.

Turning to this clone: Its cognate antigen is unknown.

TCRdb's copy holds only in-frame clones and misses some; the assay was immunoSEQ multiplex PCR. The sample has 25,000 or so clones, around 78% seen once. Sequencing input: CD45RA- memory CD4+ T cells from PBMCs. This chain connects TRBV5-1 to TRBJ1-2; 7 bases map to TRBD1. The clonotype was recovered from a human donor with narcolepsy. CDR3 coding DNA: TGCGCCAGCAGCTTGGCAGGGGGGGAGAACTATGGCTACACCTTC. Translating it yields CASSLAGGENYGYTF.